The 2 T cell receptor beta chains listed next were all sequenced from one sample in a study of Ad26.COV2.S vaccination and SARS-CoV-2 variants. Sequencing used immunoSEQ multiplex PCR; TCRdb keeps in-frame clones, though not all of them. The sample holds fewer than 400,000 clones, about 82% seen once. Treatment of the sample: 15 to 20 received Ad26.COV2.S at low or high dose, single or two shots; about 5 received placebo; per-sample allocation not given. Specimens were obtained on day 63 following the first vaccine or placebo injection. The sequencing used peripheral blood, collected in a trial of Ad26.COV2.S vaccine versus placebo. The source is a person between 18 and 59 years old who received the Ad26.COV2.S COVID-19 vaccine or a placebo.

CDR3 protein: CASSLVAGVGPQHF. The CDR3 DNA reads TGTGCCAGCAGTTTAGTGGCAGGAGTGGGGCCCCAGCATTTT. The chain links TRBV27 to TRBJ1-5; unclear D gene. This CDR3 has 14 residues. Germline V CDR1 and CDR2: MNHEY, SMNVEV (reference sequence). The V end lost 2 bases, the J end lost 9 bases, and 14 bases lay between the germline ends.

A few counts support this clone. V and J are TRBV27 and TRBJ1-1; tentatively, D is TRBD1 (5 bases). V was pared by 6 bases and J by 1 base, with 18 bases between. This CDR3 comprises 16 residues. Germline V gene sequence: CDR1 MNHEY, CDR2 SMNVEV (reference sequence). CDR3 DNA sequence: TGTGCCAGCAGGTGGATATCGGGGGGAAAGAACACTGAAGCTTTCTTT. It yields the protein CASRWISGGKNTEAFF.